The 25 T cell receptor beta chains below were found in one sample sequenced in a study of cytomegalovirus exposure and HLA in healthy donors. PCR primers comprised 60 Vbeta and 13 Jbeta primers. The table came from immunoSEQ multiplex PCR; TCRdb's copy has only in-frame clones and leaves some out. The sample table includes roughly 57,000 clones. The sequenced material came from PBMCs. Receptors were obtained from a woman in her 30s in good health and CMV-seropositive.

V usage is TRBV29-1 and J usage is TRBJ1-4, with D hard to call. The CDR3 is 11 amino acids. The V end was cut by 0 bases, the J end by 7 bases, with 3 bases between. CDR1 is SQVTM, CDR2 ANQGSEA, per germline. CDR3 residues: CSVEDSEKLFF. The DNA for the CDR3 is TGCAGCGTTGAAGACAGTGAAAAACTGTTTTTT.

V gene TRBV7-9 combines with J gene TRBJ2-7; TRBD1 might be the D (5 bases). Trimming shortened V by 1 base and J by 0 bases, and 13 bases separated the two germline ends. The CDR3 contains 16 residues. CDR1 is SEHNR, CDR2 FQNEAQ, per germline (reference sequence). CDR3 nucleotides: TGTGCCAGCAGCTTAGGGGGCAGCCCGCTCTCCTACGAGCAGTACTTC. Protein: CASSLGGSPLSYEQYF.

The V and J genes are TRBV5-1 and TRBJ2-5; a weak D match, TRBD1 (6 bases). The CDR3 extends over 13 amino acids. Germline V gives CDR1 SGHRS, CDR2 YFSETQ. V was cut by 4 bases and J by 1 base, with 8 bases left in between. The CDR3 reads CASSRDTQETQYF. DNA for the CDR3: TGCGCCAGCAGCAGGGACACCCAAGAGACCCAGTACTTC. Full variable domain (remainder filled in from reference TRBV5-1 and TRBJ2-5): KAGVTQTPRYLIKTRGQQVTLSCSPISGHRSVSWYQQTPGQGLQFLFEYFSETQRNKGNFPGRFSGRQFSNSRSEMNVSTLELGDSALYLCASSRDTQETQYFGPGTRLLVL.

The CDR3 spells CASSSVGQGPGNTIYF. The DNA of the CDR3 is TGCGCCAGCAGCTCCGTCGGACAGGGGCCTGGAAACACCATATATTTT. This chain links TRBV5-1 with TRBJ1-3; 9 bases match TRBD1. There are 16 residues in the CDR3. Germline-derived CDR1 and CDR2 are SGHRS and YFSETQ. Losses at the gene ends were 3 bases for V and 2 bases for J; bases not matched to a gene: 6.

With regard to this clone: A junction boundary mismatches the germline segment, possibly from a read error. The chain recombines TRBV13 with TRBJ2-1; TRBD2 matches 12 bases. The CDR3 is 13 amino acids. Germline lookup yields CDR1 PRHDT and CDR2 FYEKMQ (reference sequence). The DNA for the CDR3 is TGTGCCAGCAGCTCTGGACTAGCGGGGCCCCTCATCTTC. It translates to CASSSGLAGPLIF.

The V call is TRBV13, the J call TRBJ2-7; a weak D match, TRBD1 (6 bases). Germline CDR1 is PRHDT and CDR2 is FYEKMQ (reference sequence). The CDR3 length is 14 residues. With 2 bases removed from V and 4 bases from J, the gap between germline ends came to 12 bases. In nucleotides, the CDR3 is TGTGCCAGCAGCTTACGGGGACACCTTTACGAGCAGTACTTC. Amino acids: CASSLRGHLYEQYF.

This rearrangement joins TRBV15 to TRBJ2-7; 13 bases are shared with TRBD2. Trimming at V came to 3 bases and at J to 5 bases, leaving 7 bases not matched to a gene. Germline V lookup: CDR1 LNHNV, CDR2 YYDKDF (reference sequence). CDR3 size: 16 residues. CDR3 residues: CATSSGGTSGTHEQYF. In DNA, the CDR3 is TGTGCCACCAGCAGCGGTGGGACTAGCGGGACTCACGAGCAGTACTTC.

The chain couples TRBV7-3 to TRBJ2-6, with D hard to call. V lost 1 base and J lost 2, with 15 bases in between. The CDR3 is made up of 18 amino acids. CDR1 is SGHTA and CDR2 is FQGTGA in the germline V gene. The CDR3 DNA follows: TGTGCCAGCAGCTTAAATCCGGTTTCGGTAACTGGGGCCAACGTCCTGACTTTC. Amino acid sequence: CASSLNPVSVTGANVLTF.

CDR3: CASSYSGLAGGNTQYF. The DNA of the CDR3 is TGTGCCAGCAGTTACTCCGGACTAGCGGGAGGAAATACGCAGTATTTT. This chain uses TRBV6-5 with TRBJ2-3; 14 bases align to TRBD2. Germline assignment: CDR1 MNHEY and CDR2 SVGAGI. This CDR3 is 16 amino acids long. With 0 bases clipped from V and 7 bases from J, the junction kept 3 bases outside the gene matches.

V gene TRBV6-5 combines with J gene TRBJ2-7; no firm D call. The CDR3 runs 15 residues. Trimming removed 6 bases from V and 2 bases from J, with 17 bases in between. The germline gives CDR1 MNHEY, CDR2 SVGAGI. The CDR3 region is CASRLRGHWTYEQYF. In DNA, the CDR3 is TGTGCCAGCAGGCTAAGAGGCCACTGGACCTACGAGCAGTACTTC.

The rearrangement joins TRBV18 to TRBJ2-3; 10 positions match TRBD2. The CDR3 runs to 15 residues. CDR1 and CDR2 (germline): KGHSH, LQKENI. V lost 3 bases, J lost 1 base, and 1 base stayed unmatched. The CDR3 coding sequence is TGTGCCAGCTCACCCGGACTAGCGGGCACAGATACGCAGTATTTT. Residues: CASSPGLAGTDTQYF. The entire variable domain, with the rest obtained from reference TRBV18 and TRBJ2-3, is as follows: NAGVMQNPRHLVRRRGQEARLRCSPMKGHSHVYWYRQLPEEGLKFMVYLQKENIIDESGMPKERFSAEFPKEGPSILRIQQVVRGDSAAYFCASSPGLAGTDTQYFGPGTRLTVL.

The chain couples TRBV30 to TRBJ2-1, with 10 bases lining up with TRBD2. CDR3 length equals 13 residues. The V and J ends lost 4 bases and 11 bases, in that order; junction bases with no gene match: 8. Looked up from germline, CDR1 is GTSNPN and CDR2 is SVGIG (reference sequence). CDR3 sequence: CAWTGLARDKQFF. DNA for the CDR3: TGTGCCTGGACGGGACTAGCGAGAGATAAGCAGTTCTTC.

This rearrangement joins TRBV11-2 to TRBJ1-3; no reliable D call. CDR1 is SGHAT and CDR2 is FQNNGV in the germline V gene. V was shortened by 2 bases and J by 4 bases, with 9 bases between the two germline ends. This CDR3 is built from 14 residues. This CDR3 reads CASSLSQIGNTIYF. The CDR3 bases are TGTGCCAGCAGCTTATCACAAATCGGAAACACCATATATTTT.

The chain joins TRBV6-5 to TRBJ1-2; 7 bases fit TRBD1. Per germline, CDR1 MNHEY and CDR2 SVGAGI. The junction had 5 bases not matched to a gene; V was cut back by 0 bases and J by 4 bases. The CDR3 sequence is 15 residues long. CDR3 in DNA: TGTGCCAGCAGTTACTCACCGACAGGGCTCTATGGCTACACCTTC. It codes for CASSYSPTGLYGYTF.

The chain is built from TRBV25-1 and TRBJ1-1; D perhaps matches TRBD1 (6 bases). The CDR3 has 11 residues. Trimming left V 6 bases short and J 4 bases short, with 6 bases between. CDR1 and CDR2 from the germline V gene are MGHDK and SYGVNS. DNA for the CDR3: TGTGCCAGCAGAGGGGGCACTGAAGCTTTCTTT. Residues: CASRGGTEAFF.

The gene calls are TRBV7-8 and TRBJ2-7, with a possible D match to TRBD1 (5 bases). The germline CDR1 and CDR2 sequences are SGHVS and FQNEAQ. This CDR3 region has 13 residues. Trimming shortened V by 2 bases and J by 4 bases, and 9 bases separated the two germline ends. This CDR3 is CASSLTHRYEQYF. Written as DNA, the CDR3 is TGTGCCAGCAGCTTAACCCACAGGTACGAGCAGTACTTC.

The chain employs TRBV6-6 and TRBJ1-4; a possible D gene is TRBD1 (5 bases). The V and J ends lost 5 bases and 0 bases respectively, with 7 bases between them. The CDR3 has 14 amino acids. CDR1 is MNHNY and CDR2 is SVGAGI in the germline V gene (reference sequence). The CDR3 DNA reads TGTGCCAGCAGTGACAGTTCAACTAATGAAAAACTGTTTTTT. Protein product: CASSDSSTNEKLFF.

The CDR3 spells CASRTNPGQGIRSVLDEQYF. The CDR3 DNA is TGTGCCAGCAGGACCAACCCGGGACAGGGGATTAGGAGTGTTCTGGACGAGCAGTACTTC. This chain connects TRBV6-4 to TRBJ2-7; 10 bases are a match to TRBD1. This CDR3 is built from 20 residues. Germline loops: CDR1 MRHNA, CDR2 SNTAGT. With 6 bases clipped from V and 5 bases from J, the junction kept 25 bases outside the gene matches.

The rearrangement links TRBV29-1 to TRBJ2-3; TRBD1 is a possible D gene (6 bases). The CDR3 sequence is 16 residues long. The germline CDR1 and CDR2 sequences are SQVTM and ANQGSEA. Trimming removed 2 bases from V and 6 bases from J, with 21 bases in between. The CDR3: CSVEMGAPLFVDTQYF. The CDR3 bases are TGCAGCGTTGAAATGGGGGCCCCTCTTTTTGTGGATACGCAGTATTTT.

The chain uses TRBV6-5 and TRBJ2-7, with D hard to call. Per the germline V gene, CDR1 is MNHEY and CDR2 is SVGAGI. Trimming stripped 0 bases from V and 3 bases from J, with 6 bases between. The length of the CDR3 is 13 residues. The CDR3 sequence is CASSYSISYEQYF. CDR3 coding DNA: TGTGCCAGCAGTTACTCGATCAGCTACGAGCAGTACTTC.

A remark on this clone: An end of the junction differs from the germline gene, which may be a read error. The chain has TRBV14 and TRBJ2-1; no firm D call. From germline, CDR1 is SGHDN and CDR2 FVKESK. CDR3 length: 14 amino acids. Written as DNA, the CDR3 is TGTGCCAGCAGCCAAGGGAGCTCCGACAATGAGCAGTTCTTC. Its protein product is CASSQGSSDNEQFF.

The CDR3 DNA reads as TGTGCCAGCAGCAGAGAAGCGGTCACTGAAGCTTTCTTT. It yields the protein CASSREAVTEAFF. The chain employs TRBV6-1 and TRBJ1-1, with D unresolved. The CDR3 runs 13 residues. Trimming took off 6 bases at V and 4 bases at J, with 12 bases between the two ends. The germline CDR1 and CDR2 sequences are MNHNS and SASEGT.

J is TRBJ2-2 and V is TRBV30; a possible D gene is TRBD1 (5 bases). The CDR3 has 13 amino acids. V was shortened by 3 bases and J by 9 bases, with 14 bases between the two germline ends. The germline CDR1 and CDR2 sequences are GTSNPN and SVGIG (reference sequence). CDR3 loop: CAWSATWGRELFF. CDR3 DNA: TGTGCCTGGAGCGCAACCTGGGGCCGGGAGCTGTTTTTT.

This rearrangement joins TRBV5-6 to TRBJ1-2, with a possible D match to TRBD1 (6 bases). Deletions cut 2 bases from V and 7 bases from J, with 18 bases between. The CDR3 is made up of 15 amino acids. The germline CDR1 and CDR2 sequences are SGHDT and YYEEEE. Here the CDR3 reads CASSLRTVWMAGYTF. The CDR3 bases are TGTGCCAGCAGCTTAAGGACAGTCTGGATGGCTGGCTACACCTTC.

The rearrangement links TRBV11-2 to TRBJ2-7; D gene ambiguous. Germline-derived CDR1 and CDR2 are SGHAT and FQNNGV. V lost 3 bases, J lost 2 bases, and 14 bases lay in between. This CDR3 is built from 15 residues. CDR3 in DNA: TGTGCCAGCAGCTTCCGGAGTCAAACGACCTACGAGCAGTACTTC. Its protein is CASSFRSQTTYEQYF.